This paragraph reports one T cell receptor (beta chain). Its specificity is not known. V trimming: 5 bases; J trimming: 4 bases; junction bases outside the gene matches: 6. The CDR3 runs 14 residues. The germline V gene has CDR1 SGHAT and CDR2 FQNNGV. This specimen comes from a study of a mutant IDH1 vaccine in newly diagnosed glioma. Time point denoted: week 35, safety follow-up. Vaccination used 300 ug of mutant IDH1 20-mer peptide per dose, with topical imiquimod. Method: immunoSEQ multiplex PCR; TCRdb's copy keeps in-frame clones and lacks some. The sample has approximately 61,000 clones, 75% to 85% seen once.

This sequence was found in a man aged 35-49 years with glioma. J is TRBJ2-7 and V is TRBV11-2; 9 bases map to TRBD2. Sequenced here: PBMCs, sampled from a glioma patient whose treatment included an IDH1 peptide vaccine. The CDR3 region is CASSRSGSLYEQYF. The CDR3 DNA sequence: TGTGCCAGCAGCCGTAGCGGGAGTTTATACGAGCAGTACTTC.